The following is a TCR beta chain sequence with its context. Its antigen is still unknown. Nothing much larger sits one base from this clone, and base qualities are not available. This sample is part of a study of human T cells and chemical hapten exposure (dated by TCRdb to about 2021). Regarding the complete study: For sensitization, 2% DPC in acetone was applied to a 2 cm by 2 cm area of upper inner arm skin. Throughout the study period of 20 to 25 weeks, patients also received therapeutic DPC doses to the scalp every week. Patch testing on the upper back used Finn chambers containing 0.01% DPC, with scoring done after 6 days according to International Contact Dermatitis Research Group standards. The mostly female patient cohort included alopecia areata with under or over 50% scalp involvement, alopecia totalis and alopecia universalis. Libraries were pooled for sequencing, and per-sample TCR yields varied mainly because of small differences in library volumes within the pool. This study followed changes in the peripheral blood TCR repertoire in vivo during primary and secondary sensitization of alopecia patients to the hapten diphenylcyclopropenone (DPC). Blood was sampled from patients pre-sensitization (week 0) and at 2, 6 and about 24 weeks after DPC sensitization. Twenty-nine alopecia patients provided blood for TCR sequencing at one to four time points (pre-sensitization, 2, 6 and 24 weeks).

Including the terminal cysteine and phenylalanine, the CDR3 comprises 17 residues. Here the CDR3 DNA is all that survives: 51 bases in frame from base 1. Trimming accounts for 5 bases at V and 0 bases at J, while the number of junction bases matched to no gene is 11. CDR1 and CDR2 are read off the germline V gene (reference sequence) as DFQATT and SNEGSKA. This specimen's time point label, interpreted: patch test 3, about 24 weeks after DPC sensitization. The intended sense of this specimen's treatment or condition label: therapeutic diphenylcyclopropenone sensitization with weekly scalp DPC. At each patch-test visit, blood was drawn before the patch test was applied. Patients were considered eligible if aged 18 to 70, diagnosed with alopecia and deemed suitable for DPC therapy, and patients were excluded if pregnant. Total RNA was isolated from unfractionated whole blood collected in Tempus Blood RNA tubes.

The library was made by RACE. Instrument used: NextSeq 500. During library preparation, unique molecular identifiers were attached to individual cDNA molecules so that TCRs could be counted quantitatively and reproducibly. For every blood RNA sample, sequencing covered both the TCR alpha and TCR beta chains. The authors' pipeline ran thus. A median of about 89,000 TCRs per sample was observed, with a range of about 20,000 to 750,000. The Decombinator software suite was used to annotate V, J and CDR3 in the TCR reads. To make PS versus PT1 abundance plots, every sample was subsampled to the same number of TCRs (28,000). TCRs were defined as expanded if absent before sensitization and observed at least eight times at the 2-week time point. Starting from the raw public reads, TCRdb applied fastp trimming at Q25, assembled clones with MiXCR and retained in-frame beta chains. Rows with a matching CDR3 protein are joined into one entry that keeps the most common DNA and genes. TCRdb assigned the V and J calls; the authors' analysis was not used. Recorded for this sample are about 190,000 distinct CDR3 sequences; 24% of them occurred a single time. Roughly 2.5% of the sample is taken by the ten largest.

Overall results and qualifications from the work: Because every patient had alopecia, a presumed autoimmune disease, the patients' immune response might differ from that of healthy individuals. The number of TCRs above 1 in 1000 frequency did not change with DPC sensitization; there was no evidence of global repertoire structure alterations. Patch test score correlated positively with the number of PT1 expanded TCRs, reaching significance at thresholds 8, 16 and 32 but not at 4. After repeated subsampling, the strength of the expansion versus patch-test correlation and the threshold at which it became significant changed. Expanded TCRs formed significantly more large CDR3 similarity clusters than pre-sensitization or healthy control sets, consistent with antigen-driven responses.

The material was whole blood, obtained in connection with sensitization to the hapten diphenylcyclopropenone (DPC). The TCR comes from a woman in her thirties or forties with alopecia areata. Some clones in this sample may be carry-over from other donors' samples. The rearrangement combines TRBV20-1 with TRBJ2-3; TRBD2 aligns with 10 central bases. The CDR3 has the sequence CSAPRRLSGRSTDTQYF. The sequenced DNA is TGCAGTGCTCCCCGCCGGCTTAGCGGGAGGAGCACAGATACGCAGTATTTT.